Listed below are T cell receptor beta chains from one sample, sequenced in a study of blood T cell repertoires in COVID-19. The method was immunoSEQ multiplex PCR; TCRdb's version includes in-frame clones alone and lacks a portion of them. The data contain almost 80,000 clones, approximately 82% of them seen just once; the ten biggest clones take up about 35%. The specimen was peripheral blood. The receptors come from a woman in her 70s with acute or convalescent COVID-19. The CDR3 runs from the conserved cysteine through the conserved F or W. The order of the fields is clone size, J gene, D gene, V gene, CDR3 protein, CDR3 DNA. D genes are given only for firm matches. The size of a clone is reported for some rows only, either as once, few or many, or as a class for expanded clones.

>NA|TRBJ1-5|TRBD1|TRBV4-2
CASSQDRTGERYSNQPQHF
TGTGCCAGCAGCCAAGATAGGACAGGGGAGAGGTATAGCAATCAGCCCCAGCATTTT
>NA|TRBJ2-3|TRBD1|TRBV6-5
CAIWTGATDTQYF
TGTGCCATCTGGACAGGCGCCACAGATACGCAGTATTTT
>NA|TRBJ2-7|TRBD2|TRBV3-1/TRBV3-2
CASSQNGGDSAYEQYF
TGTGCCAGCAGCCAAAATGGGGGGGACTCTGCCTACGAGCAGTACTTC
>NA|TRBJ2-4|NA|TRBV24-1
CATSGAENKNIQYF
TGTGCCACCAGTGGGGCAGAAAACAAAAACATTCAGTACTTC
>NA|TRBJ2-2|TRBD2|TRBV7-8
CASSPRFGGRAHTGELFF
TGTGCCAGCAGCCCCCGGTTTGGCGGGAGGGCCCACACCGGGGAGCTGTTTTTT
>NA|TRBJ2-5|NA|TRBV5-5
CASSSGSGQGETQYF
TGTGCCAGCAGCTCCGGTAGCGGTCAGGGAGAGACCCAGTACTTC
>NA|TRBJ2-5|NA|TRBV7-6
CASSLGILGVTAGETQYF
TGTGCCAGCAGCTTAGGGATTCTAGGAGTGACCGCGGGGGAGACCCAGTACTTC
>NA|TRBJ2-3|TRBD2|TRBV24-1
CAIRGDTDTQYF
TGTGCCATCCGGGGGGACACAGATACGCAGTATTTT
>once|TRBJ1-4|NA|TRBV6-1
CASSEWAARGKLFF
TGTGCCAGCAGTGAGTGGGCAGCCCGGGGAAAACTGTTTTTT
>NA|TRBJ2-5|TRBD2|TRBV7-9
CASSLLAGSETQYF
TGTGCCAGCAGCTTACTAGCGGGAAGTGAGACCCAGTACTTC
>NA|TRBJ2-7|TRBD2|TRBV11-1
CASAGATSYEQYF
TGTGCCAGCGCGGGAGCCACTTCCTACGAGCAGTACTTC
>NA|TRBJ2-3|TRBD2|TRBV2
CASAQRGFSTQYF
TGTGCCAGCGCCCAGCGGGGGTTCAGTACGCAGTATTTT
>NA|TRBJ1-4|NA|TRBV29-1
CSVTFATNEKLFF
TGCAGCGTTACTTTTGCAACTAATGAAAAACTGTTTTTT
>NA|TRBJ2-1|NA|TRBV2
CASSEAPGGYNEQFF
TGTGCCAGCAGTGAAGCCCCCGGGGGCTACAATGAGCAGTTCTTC
>NA|TRBJ2-7|NA|TRBV21-1
CASPQAGWHEQYF
TGTGCCAGCCCCCAAGCGGGATGGCACGAGCAGTACTTC
>few|TRBJ2-1|NA|TRBV27
CASSLRAGLGNEQFF
TGTGCCAGCAGTTTAAGGGCGGGATTGGGCAATGAGCAGTTCTTC
>NA|TRBJ2-3|NA|TRBV7-9
CASSLDRATDTQYF
TGTGCCAGCAGCTTGGACAGAGCCACAGATACGCAGTATTTT
>few|TRBJ1-1|NA|TRBV10-1
CASSVQVNTEAFF
TGCGCCAGCAGCGTACAGGTGAACACTGAAGCTTTCTTT
>NA|TRBJ2-1|NA|TRBV11-2
CASSSWRLGAFRPEQFF
TGTGCCAGCAGCTCGTGGAGGCTGGGGGCGTTCAGGCCTGAGCAGTTCTTC
>NA|TRBJ2-3|NA|TRBV6-6
CASSYLGGSATDTQYF
TGTGCCAGCAGTTACCTCGGGGGTTCAGCCACAGATACGCAGTATTTT
>NA|TRBJ2-5|NA|TRBV6-2/TRBV6-3
CASSYGLIQETQYF
TGTGCCAGCAGTTACGGACTAATACAAGAGACCCAGTACTTC
>NA|TRBJ2-1|NA|TRBV9
CASSGRIGLSSNEQFF
TGTGCCAGCAGCGGGAGGATAGGACTATCGAGCAATGAGCAGTTCTTC
>NA|TRBJ2-4|TRBD1|TRBV6-1
CASSEWSAGGNKNIQYF
TGTGCCAGCAGTGAATGGTCGGCAGGGGGAAACAAAAACATTCAGTACTTC
>NA|TRBJ2-7|NA|TRBV5-1
CASSLQGLSDYEQYF
TGCGCCAGCAGCTTGCAGGGGTTAAGTGACTACGAGCAGTACTTC
>NA|TRBJ2-7|TRBD1|TRBV9
CASSAAGTVTYEQYF
TGTGCCAGCAGCGCCGCCGGGACAGTCACCTACGAGCAGTACTTC
>NA|TRBJ1-3|NA|TRBV4-1
CASSQGSISGNTIYF
TGCGCCAGCAGCCAAGGGAGCATCTCTGGAAACACCATATATTTT
>few|TRBJ1-5|NA|TRBV6-5
CATHLGLNQPQHF
TGTGCCACCCATCTAGGCCTTAATCAGCCCCAGCATTTT
>NA|TRBJ1-1|TRBD1|TRBV6-6
CASRPFDRGGTEAFF
TGTGCCAGCAGACCGTTTGACAGGGGCGGCACTGAAGCTTTCTTT
>NA|TRBJ2-3|NA|TRBV3-1/TRBV3-2
CASSPRGSLGTSSTDTQYF
TGTGCCAGCAGCCCCCGGGGGAGCTTGGGGACCTCTAGCACAGATACGCAGTATTTT
>NA|TRBJ1-2|TRBD1|TRBV7-2
CASSPQTGLGGYTF
TGTGCCAGCAGCCCCCAGACAGGGCTAGGGGGCTACACCTTC
>once|TRBJ1-2|NA|TRBV20-1
CSAQGNYGYTF
TGCAGTGCTCAGGGGAACTATGGCTACACCTTC
>NA|TRBJ2-3|TRBD2|TRBV19
CASSMRGLAGVGTDTQYF
TGTGCCAGTAGTATGAGGGGACTAGCGGGAGTAGGCACAGATACGCAGTATTTT
>NA|TRBJ1-5|NA|TRBV23-1
CASRDFSNQPQHF
TGCGCCAGCCGGGACTTTAGCAATCAGCCCCAGCATTTT
>NA|TRBJ2-2|NA|TRBV28
CASSLAGINTGELFF
TGTGCCAGCAGTTTAGCAGGGATAAACACCGGGGAGCTGTTTTTT
>NA|TRBJ2-7|TRBD2|TRBV7-8
CASSRLTSGSINEQYF
TGTGCCAGCAGCCGATTGACTAGCGGGAGTATCAACGAGCAGTACTTC
>NA|TRBJ1-2|TRBD1|TRBV7-3
CASSPTGGNLYGYTF
TGTGCCAGCAGCCCCACAGGGGGCAATTTATATGGCTACACCTTC
>NA|TRBJ2-7|NA|TRBV2
CASSERTDEQYF
TGTGCCAGCAGTGAACGGACAGACGAGCAGTACTTC
>few|TRBJ1-5|NA|TRBV2
CASSVNRVSNQPQHF
TGTGCCAGCAGTGTAAACAGAGTAAGCAATCAGCCCCAGCATTTT
>once|TRBJ2-1|NA|TRBV19
CASRGVVGAQGEQFF
TGTGCCAGTAGAGGCGTCGTGGGGGCCCAGGGTGAGCAGTTCTTC
>NA|TRBJ2-1|TRBD2|TRBV27
CASKPRPTREVYNEQFF
TGTGCCAGCAAACCCCGCCCCACGCGGGAGGTTTACAATGAGCAGTTCTTC
>NA|TRBJ2-7|TRBD2|TRBV11-2
CASSPPALAGKGYEQYF
TGTGCCAGCAGTCCACCGGCACTAGCGGGAAAGGGCTACGAGCAGTACTTC
>NA|TRBJ1-6|TRBD1|TRBV10-3
CAISVGQGALDNSPLHF
TGTGCCATCAGTGTGGGACAGGGGGCGCTTGATAATTCACCCCTCCACTTT
>NA|TRBJ1-5|TRBD1|TRBV19
CASSFSTGRRPNQPQHF
TGTGCCAGTAGTTTTTCGACAGGGAGAAGGCCAAATCAGCCCCAGCATTTT
>NA|TRBJ2-1|NA|TRBV24-1
CATSDQTGSYNEQFF
TGTGCCACCAGTGATCAAACAGGTTCCTACAATGAGCAGTTCTTC
>NA|TRBJ2-3|NA|TRBV5-1
CASRRSTDTQYF
TGCGCCAGCAGGAGGAGCACAGATACGCAGTATTTT
>NA|TRBJ2-1|TRBD1|TRBV9
CASSRQGGSLDNEQFF
TGTGCCAGCAGCCGACAGGGTGGTTCCCTGGACAATGAGCAGTTCTTC
>NA|TRBJ2-2|NA|TRBV14
CASSQASTADTGELFF
TGTGCCAGCAGCCAAGCTTCGACAGCCGACACCGGGGAGCTGTTTTTT
>NA|TRBJ1-1|NA|TRBV20-1
CSASWGRNTEAFF
TGCAGTGCTAGTTGGGGGCGGAACACTGAAGCTTTCTTT